These 30 T cell receptor beta chains came from one sample sequenced in a study of beta chain features in type 1 diabetes. Findings and limits, study-wide: Moderately but significantly shorter TCRB CDR3s were found in Type 1 diabetes patients in all four CD4+ subsets.

The whole isolated RNA underwent reverse transcription, so sequencing captured expressed TCRB transcripts. The method was immunoSEQ multiplex PCR; TCRdb's version includes in-frame clones alone and lacks a portion of them. The table records about 230,000 clones, roughly 16% of them present only once. For these TCRs, the target antigens are not known. The sequencing input was naive CD4+ T cells from blood. The receptor source for this set is a man in his thirties or forties with type 1 diabetes.

This clone has a handful of counts. The CDR3: CAIGRWLGSTGELFF. The DNA of the CDR3 is TGTGCCATCGGACGTTGGCTGGGAAGCACCGGGGAGCTGTTTTTT. This chain connects TRBV10-3 to TRBJ2-2; D not certain. The CDR3 is 15 amino acids. V lost 8 bases to trimming and J lost 4 bases, with 17 bases between them. CDR1 and CDR2 from the germline V gene are ENHRY and SYGVKD.

This clone was counted only a few times. The CDR3 DNA reads TGTGCCAGCACCCTAGGGTACAAACTCTCCTACGAGCAGTACTTC. Its translation: CASTLGYKLSYEQYF. The genes are TRBV28 and TRBJ2-7; D unclear. Germline CDR1 and CDR2: MDHEN and SYDVKM. The CDR3 sequence is 15 residues long. V gave up 7 bases and J gave up 0 bases, with 16 bases separating them.

The gene calls are TRBV29-1 and TRBJ1-4; a possible D gene is TRBD1 (5 bases). The germline gives CDR1 SQVTM, CDR2 ANQGSEA. The CDR3 extends over 12 amino acids. The V and J ends lost 6 bases and 11 bases respectively, with 16 bases between them. The CDR3 sequence: CSVQVIEGKLFF. CDR3 DNA sequence: TGCAGCGTCCAGGTCATCGAGGGGAAACTGTTTTTT.

This clone was counted only a few times. This chain connects TRBV7-9 to TRBJ2-7; D remains ambiguous. This CDR3 region has 14 residues. Trimming took 0 bases from V and 2 from J, leaving 8 bases between them. The germline V gene has CDR1 SEHNR and CDR2 FQNEAQ (reference sequence). CDR3 protein: CASSLARMPYEQYF. The CDR3 DNA sequence: TGTGCCAGCAGCTTAGCGAGGATGCCCTACGAGCAGTACTTC.

This clone showed up just a few times. V gene TRBV9 combines with J gene TRBJ1-2; TRBD1 agrees at 7 bases. CDR3 length equals 16 residues. CDR1 is SGDLS and CDR2 is YYNGEE in the germline V gene. The V and J ends lost 0 bases and 2 bases, in that order; junction bases with no gene match: 7. CDR3 coding DNA: TGTGCCAGCAGCGTAGCTTCGACAGGGTTGAACTATGGCTACACCTTC. Translated, it gives CASSVASTGLNYGYTF.

This chain uses TRBV29-1 with TRBJ1-1; no clear D gene. The germline CDR1 and CDR2 sequences are SQVTM and ANQGSEA. V was shortened by 4 bases and J by 1 base, with 13 bases between the two germline ends. The CDR3 covers 14 residues. CDR3 protein: CSVVKAIGNTEAFF. CDR3 nucleotide sequence: TGCAGCGTTGTGAAGGCGATCGGGAACACTGAAGCTTTCTTT.

This clone was counted a few times. This chain connects TRBV5-1 to TRBJ2-4; 8 bases map to TRBD1. Per germline, CDR1 SGHRS and CDR2 YFSETQ. J gave up 0 bases and V 3 bases, and 11 bases lay outside the gene matches. The CDR3 extends over 18 amino acids. CDR3 sequence reads: CASSSGQGTASAKNIQYF. CDR3 coding DNA: TGCGCCAGCAGCTCAGGACAGGGTACTGCTTCAGCCAAAAACATTCAGTACTTC.

This chain joins TRBV18 and TRBJ2-5; 14 bases map to TRBD2. CDR1 and CDR2 (germline): KGHSH, LQKENI. The CDR3 is 15 amino acids. J gave up 4 bases and V 2 bases, and 0 bases lay outside the gene matches. The CDR3 coding sequence is TGTGCCAGCTCACCAGGGACTAGCGGGAGAGAGACCCAGTACTTC. The encoded protein is CASSPGTSGRETQYF.

The chain employs TRBV9 and TRBJ1-4, with D possibly being TRBD1 (5 bases). Per the germline V gene, CDR1 is SGDLS and CDR2 is YYNGEE. This CDR3 is built from 13 residues. Trimming took 0 bases from V and 13 from J, leaving 13 bases between them. The CDR3 sequence is CASSVDQGNRLFF. In DNA, the CDR3 is TGTGCCAGCAGCGTAGATCAGGGCAATAGACTGTTTTTT.

The genes are TRBV9 and TRBJ1-2; possibly TRBD1 for D (6 bases). Germline V gene sequence: CDR1 SGDLS, CDR2 YYNGEE. CDR3 length: 12 amino acids. V was pared by 2 bases and J by 6 bases, with 8 bases between. Written as DNA, the CDR3 is TGTGCCAGCAGCGTTCACAGGGATGGCTACACCTTC. Protein: CASSVHRDGYTF.

The V gene is TRBV4-1, the J gene TRBJ2-5, with no clear D. Trimming pared 6 bases from V and 5 bases from J, leaving 13 bases between. The CDR3 has 13 amino acids. CDR1 and CDR2 (germline): MGHRA, YSYEKL. The CDR3 spells CASRLASWETQYF. The CDR3 DNA is TGCGCCAGCAGGCTCGCCTCTTGGGAGACCCAGTACTTC.

A few counts support this clone. The rearrangement uses TRBV28 and TRBJ2-1; 8 bases agree with TRBD1. The CDR3 runs 15 residues. From germline, CDR1 is MDHEN and CDR2 SYDVKM. V shed 7 bases, J shed 5 bases, and the junction held 10 bases outside the gene matches. The chain's CDR3 is CASTLPGQVDNEQFF. CDR3 DNA: TGTGCCAGCACCCTGCCGGGACAGGTTGACAATGAGCAGTTCTTC.

V usage is TRBV28 and J usage is TRBJ1-5, with 7 positions matching TRBD1. This CDR3 is built from 15 residues. CDR1 is MDHEN and CDR2 is SYDVKM in the germline V gene. V lost 5 bases, J lost 6 bases, and 10 bases stayed unmatched. CDR3 in DNA: TGTGCCAGCAGTCCGAAGAGGGGGCTCGGTCAGCCCCAGCATTTT. It yields the protein CASSPKRGLGQPQHF.

The chain links TRBV7-2 to TRBJ2-7; D is uncertain. CDR1 is SGHTA and CDR2 is FQGNSA in the germline V gene. The CDR3 extends over 14 amino acids. Between the trimmed V and J ends, which lost 1 base and 2 bases, there was a span of 9 bases. The CDR3 here is CASSLESTTYEQYF. Written as DNA, the CDR3 is TGTGCCAGCAGCTTAGAATCAACCACCTACGAGCAGTACTTC.

This rearrangement joins TRBV9 to TRBJ2-1, with D tentatively TRBD1 (5 bases). The CDR3 covers 14 residues. Germline-derived CDR1 and CDR2 are SGDLS and YYNGEE. V gave up 0 bases and J gave up 5 bases, with 9 bases separating them. The CDR3: CASSVVEGDNEQFF. The DNA of the CDR3 is TGTGCCAGCAGCGTAGTGGAAGGGGACAATGAGCAGTTCTTC.

V usage is TRBV30 and J usage is TRBJ1-5, with TRBD1 identical over 7 bases. Losses at the gene ends were 4 bases for V and 0 bases for J; bases not matched to a gene: 6. The CDR3 length is 15 residues. CDR1 is GTSNPN and CDR2 is SVGIG in the germline V gene (reference sequence). CDR3 sequence reads: CAWNSQGRSNQPQHF. CDR3 in DNA: TGTGCCTGGAATTCACAGGGGCGTAGCAATCAGCCCCAGCATTTT.

This clone occurred a few times. The gene calls are TRBV7-3 and TRBJ2-3, with TRBD2 matching 7 bases. CDR1 SGHTA and CDR2 FQGTGA come from the germline V gene. The CDR3 consists of 15 residues. After removal of 1 base from V and 0 bases from J, the junction contained 1 base not matched to a gene. CDR3 coding DNA: TGTGCCAGCAGCTTAAGGGGAGGGAGCACAGATACGCAGTATTTT. Its protein is CASSLRGGSTDTQYF.

This clone has a handful of counts. The sample contains more than one DNA sequence encoding this CDR3. The chain uses TRBV20-1 and TRBJ2-3; no firm D call. Germline V gives CDR1 DFQATT, CDR2 SNEGSKA (reference sequence). Trimming took off 5 bases at V and 4 bases at J, with 7 bases between the two ends. The CDR3 spans 11 residues. The CDR3 nucleotides are TGCAGTGCTCCCCGGCCAGATACGCAGTATTTT. It translates to CSAPRPDTQYF.

V is TRBV25-1 and J is TRBJ2-5; the D is unclear. V dropped 5 bases and J dropped 5 bases, with 6 bases sitting between them. Per the germline V gene, CDR1 is MGHDK and CDR2 is SYGVNS. The CDR3 has 11 residues. DNA for the CDR3: TGTGCCAGCAGTTGGGCGGAGACCCAGTACTTC. It encodes CASSWAETQYF. Combining the CDR3 with reference TRBV25-1 and TRBJ2-5 gives the whole variable domain EADIYQTPRYLVIGTGKKITLECSQTMGHDKMYWYQQDPGMELHLIHYSYGVNSTEKGDLSSESTVSRIRTEHFPLTLESARPSHTSQYLCASSWAETQYFGPGTRLLVL.

This clone was detected a few times. The J gene is TRBJ1-2, the V gene TRBV30, with 7 bases fitting TRBD1. The V gene's germline CDR1 is GTSNPN and CDR2 SVGIG (reference sequence). The CDR3 totals 17 residues. V was clipped by 0 bases and J by 4 bases; unmatched bases: 14. CDR3 bases: TGTGCCTGGAGTGTACCCGAGGGCAGGGGACAGAGCTATGGCTACACCTTC. As protein: CAWSVPEGRGQSYGYTF.

The chain combines TRBV7-3 with TRBJ2-5; weak D call: TRBD2 (6 bases). There are 14 residues in the CDR3. Trimming took off 2 bases at V and 2 bases at J, with 9 bases between the two ends. The germline V gene has CDR1 SGHTA and CDR2 FQGTGA. The CDR3 DNA is TGTGCCAGCAGCTTATTTGCGGGACAAGAGACCCAGTACTTC. This sequence encodes CASSLFAGQETQYF.

This clone was found a few times. V is TRBV29-1 and J is TRBJ2-1; 14 nucleotides agree with TRBD2. CDR3 length equals 15 residues. CDR1 and CDR2 (germline): SQVTM, ANQGSEA. After removal of 7 bases from V and 9 bases from J, the junction contained 11 bases not matched to a gene. DNA of the CDR3: TGCAGCGCCGAGGGGACTAGCGGGAGATTTGCTGAGCAGTTCTTC. Protein product: CSAEGTSGRFAEQFF.

The chain links TRBV18 to TRBJ1-2; D is perhaps TRBD1 (5 bases). CDR1 and CDR2 (germline): KGHSH, LQKENI. Trimming shortened V by 5 bases and J by 1 base, and 11 bases separated the two germline ends. CDR3 size: 14 residues. DNA for the CDR3: TGTGCCAGCTCAGCGGACAACAATAACTATGGCTACACCTTC. Its translation: CASSADNNNYGYTF.

V usage is TRBV23-1 and J usage is TRBJ2-1; 15 bases align to TRBD2. TRBV23-1 is noted as an ORF with a role that remains uncertain. Trimming took 3 bases from V and 3 from J; bases not matched to a gene: 9. The CDR3 is made up of 19 amino acids. The CDR3 is CASSQLRGLAGGGYNEQFF. Here the CDR3 DNA reads TGCGCCAGCAGTCAGTTACGGGGACTAGCGGGAGGAGGCTACAATGAGCAGTTCTTC.

The genes are TRBV10-3 and TRBJ2-7, with D unclear. Looked up from germline, CDR1 is ENHRY and CDR2 is SYGVKD. V dropped 0 bases and J dropped 2 bases, with 14 bases sitting between them. CDR3 size: 16 residues. CDR3 sequence reads: CAISESRASLAYEQYF. In DNA form, the CDR3 reads TGTGCCATCAGTGAGTCGCGAGCGAGCCTAGCCTACGAGCAGTACTTC.

The sample holds a few counts of this clone. The chain joins TRBV29-1 to TRBJ1-4; D gene unclear. Germline CDR1 SQVTM, CDR2 ANQGSEA. This CDR3 contains 14 residues. Trimming took off 0 bases at V and 8 bases at J, with 13 bases between the two ends. The CDR3 sequence is CSVEDRRDGEKLFF. DNA for the CDR3: TGCAGCGTTGAAGATCGGAGGGATGGAGAAAAACTGTTTTTT.

The chain combines TRBV20-1 with TRBJ1-4; D may be TRBD1 (5 bases). With 5 bases removed from V and 8 bases from J, the gap between germline ends came to 9 bases. The CDR3 is 11 residues long. Germline CDR1 reads DFQATT; CDR2 reads SNEGSKA (reference sequence). CDR3 bases: TGCAGTGCTCACGGGGCGGAAAAACTGTTTTTT. It is translated as CSAHGAEKLFF.

This clone has a handful of counts. V is TRBV29-1 and J is TRBJ1-1; 7 bases line up with TRBD1. The J segment lost 1 base and the V segment lost 5 bases, leaving 7 bases of the junction unmatched. The V gene's germline CDR1 is SQVTM and CDR2 ANQGSEA. The CDR3 length is 14 residues. CDR3 region: CSVYRGSGNTEAFF. CDR3 in DNA: TGCAGCGTTTACAGGGGTTCAGGGAACACTGAAGCTTTCTTT.

This clone was seen only a few times. The chain carries TRBV25-1 and TRBJ1-1, with D perhaps matching TRBD1 (5 bases). CDR3 size: 14 residues. Germline V gene lookup returns CDR1 MGHDK and CDR2 SYGVNS. Trimming stripped 2 bases from V and 4 bases from J, with 11 bases between. The CDR3 DNA follows: TGTGCCAGCAGTGAACCTCAGGGCAGCACTGAAGCTTTCTTT. This sequence encodes CASSEPQGSTEAFF.

This chain joins TRBV9 and TRBJ1-1; D might be TRBD1 (5 bases). This CDR3 is built from 14 residues. V dropped 0 bases and J dropped 0 bases, with 6 bases sitting between them. CDR1 is SGDLS, CDR2 YYNGEE, per germline. CDR3 bases: TGTGCCAGCAGCGTAGCACAGGTGAACACTGAAGCTTTCTTT. Translation: CASSVAQVNTEAFF.